This T cell receptor beta chain was sequenced during a study of shared clonotypes between healthy human individuals. Study summary: Donor ages ranged 18 to 49 years: a couple of women, a few men.

Note on this clone: Within the sample, other DNA sequences also encode this same CDR3.

The CDR3 consists of 15 residues. V lost 0 bases to trimming and J lost 1 base, with 8 bases between them. Germline CDR1 is SGHNT and CDR2 is YYREEE (reference sequence). TCRdb's table, derived via immunoSEQ multiplex PCR, lists solely in-frame clones and lacks some. The sample includes 2 million or so clones, 85% to 95% of them seen just once. The TCR originated in a man aged 18 to 29 in good health. The rearrangement links TRBV5-4 to TRBJ1-5; D is unresolved. Sequencing was done on a sample of naive CD4+ T cells sorted from blood. Subset indicated: CD45RA+ positively selected. The CDR3 DNA sequence: TGTGCCAGCAGCTTGGGCGGCGGCAGCAATCAGCCCCAGCATTTT. Amino acids: CASSLGGGSNQPQHF.